Listed here are 10 T cell receptor beta chains from one sample, sequenced in a study of early T cells in non-severe SARS-CoV-2 infection. TCRdb re-called the 5' RACE reads through MiXCR, storing one row per CDR3 protein. The data contain some 70,000 distinct CDR3 sequences, 9.5% of them seen just once; the ten biggest clones take up 5.9%. Sequenced material: whole blood. These receptors all come from an adult who was a healthcare worker with PCR-confirmed SARS-CoV-2 infection or an uninfected control (not recorded which).

V gene TRBV20-1 combines with J gene TRBJ1-1, with D unclear. The V and J ends lost 1 base and 7 bases respectively, with 10 bases between them. The CDR3 runs to 12 residues. CDR1 and CDR2 from the germline V gene are DFQATT and SNEGSKA (reference sequence). In nucleotides, the CDR3 is TGCAGTGCTAGAGGGGGATCAGGTGAAGCTTTCTTT. This codes for CSARGGSGEAFF.

There are a few counts of this clonotype. The chain joins TRBV5-6 to TRBJ1-1; D might be TRBD1 (5 bases). CDR1 SGHDT and CDR2 YYEEEE come from the germline V gene. The CDR3 is 13 amino acids. Trimming removed 4 bases from V and 4 bases from J, with 11 bases in between. CDR3 region: CASSPGGGTEAFF. CDR3 nucleotide sequence: TGTGCCAGCAGCCCCGGCGGGGGCACTGAAGCTTTCTTT.

In this sample, this clonotype turned up a few times. The J gene is TRBJ2-3, the V gene TRBV6-1, with TRBD2 matching 15 bases. The V segment lost 6 bases and the J segment 9 bases; nucleotides outside the gene matches: 7. CDR1 is MNHNS, CDR2 SASEGT, per germline. The CDR3 extends over 15 amino acids. DNA of the CDR3: TGTGCCAGCAGGCCGGGACTAGCGGGGGGCGACACGCAGTATTTT. Protein sequence: CASRPGLAGGDTQYF.

This clonotype has just a few counts. V gene TRBV7-6 combines with J gene TRBJ2-3; 10 nucleotides line up with TRBD2. The CDR3 covers 13 residues. CDR1 is SGHVS and CDR2 is FNYEAQ in the germline V gene. The V gene end was trimmed by 5 bases and the J gene end by 14 bases; junction bases not matched to a gene: 10. The CDR3 region is CASSHLTSGVLYF. DNA for the CDR3: TGTGCCAGCAGCCACCTTACTAGCGGGGTCTTGTATTTT.

In this sample, this clonotype turned up many times. This chain links TRBV14 with TRBJ1-2; TRBD1 aligns across 10 bases. Germline CDR1 reads SGHDN; CDR2 reads FVKESK. The CDR3 has 18 amino acids. V gave up 4 bases and J gave up 6 bases; unmatched junction bases: 17. CDR3 nucleotides: TGTGCCAGCAGCCGAGATTCGGGACAGGGGACGGTCGTAAATGGCTACACCTTC. Protein: CASSRDSGQGTVVNGYTF.

This clonotype was seen once. The V call is TRBV29-1, the J call TRBJ1-2; D is unresolved. CDR3 length equals 14 residues. In germline, CDR1 is SQVTM, CDR2 ANQGSEA. V lost 2 bases and J lost 4, with 14 bases in between. The CDR3 sequence is CSVEIRESVYGYTF. DNA of the CDR3: TGCAGCGTTGAAATCCGGGAATCCGTCTATGGCTACACCTTC. The variable domain in full, completed from reference TRBV29-1 and TRBJ1-2, reads SAVISQKPSRDICQRGTSLTIQCQVDSQVTMMFWYRQQPGQSLTLIATANQGSEATYESGFVIDKFPISRPNLTFSTLTVSNMSPEDSSIYLCSVEIRESVYGYTFGSGTRLTVV.

The chain links TRBV6-2 or TRBV6-3 to TRBJ1-5; D remains ambiguous. The CDR3 has 17 amino acids. V lost 2 bases, J lost 2 bases, and 16 bases lay in between. CDR1 is MNHEY, CDR2 SVGEGT, per germline. Written as DNA, the CDR3 is TGTGCCAGCAGTTACACAATTCGCGGGTACGGCAATCAGCCCCAGCATTTT. Amino acid sequence: CASSYTIRGYGNQPQHF.

Ten or more counts support this clonotype. This chain uses TRBV20-1 with TRBJ1-2; no firm D call. Germline loops: CDR1 DFQATT, CDR2 SNEGSKA (reference sequence). Trimming shortened V by 1 base and J by 8 bases, and 14 bases separated the two germline ends. This CDR3 comprises 13 residues. The CDR3 nucleotides read TGCAGTGCTAGAGCCGAGAGGTTGGGCGGCTACACCTTC. This translates into CSARAERLGGYTF.

The V call is TRBV14, the J call TRBJ2-1; no reliable D call. V was pared by 0 bases and J by 4 bases, with 4 bases between. Per germline, CDR1 SGHDN and CDR2 FVKESK. The CDR3 runs 13 residues. In DNA, the CDR3 is TGTGCCAGCAGCCAAGATTCATACAATGAGCAGTTCTTC. This encodes CASSQDSYNEQFF.

With respect to this clonotype: An end of the junction does not agree with germline; a read error may underlie this. This sequence joins TRBV10-2 and TRBJ2-3, with a possible D match to TRBD2 (6 bases). Germline V gene data show CDR1 as WSHSY and CDR2 as SAAADI. This CDR3 region has 14 residues. CDR3 in DNA: TGCGCCAGCAGTGAGGGGAGGCTCACAGATATGCAGTATTTT. This codes for CASSEGRLTDMQYF.